The 13 T cell receptor beta chains below come from one sample, sequenced in a study of blood T cell repertoires in COVID-19. The table came from immunoSEQ multiplex PCR; TCRdb's copy has only in-frame clones and leaves some out. The sample has around 100,000 clones, about 86% seen once. Material: peripheral blood. The receptors here all came from a man older than 75 with acute or convalescent COVID-19.

The chain has TRBV7-3 and TRBJ2-5; TRBD2 might be the D (5 bases). Germline loops: CDR1 SGHTA, CDR2 FQGTGA. Trimming took off 6 bases at V and 4 bases at J, with 27 bases between the two ends. This CDR3 contains 18 residues. This CDR3 reads CASSSRLRGTRVRETQYF. CDR3 sequence (DNA): TGTGCCAGCAGTTCCCGCTTGCGTGGAACGAGGGTGCGAGAGACCCAGTACTTC. Based on the CDR3 plus reference TRBV7-3 and TRBJ2-5, the full variable domain is GAGVSQTPSNKVTEKGKYVELRCDPISGHTALYWYRQSLGQGPEFLIYFQGTGAADDSGLPNDRFFAVRPEGSVSTLKIQRTERGDSAVYLCASSSRLRGTRVRETQYFGPGTRLLVL.

The chain employs TRBV7-9 and TRBJ2-6, with TRBD1 as a possible D gene (6 bases). The germline V and J ends were trimmed by 4 bases and 0 bases, with 10 bases remaining between them. Germline V CDR1 and CDR2: SEHNR, FQNEAQ (reference sequence). This CDR3 comprises 16 residues. The CDR3 nucleotides read TGTGCCAGCAGCTCGGGACAATTCTCTGGGGCCAACGTCCTGACTTTC. This codes for CASSSGQFSGANVLTF.

This clone was picked up a small number of times. The chain combines TRBV7-2 with TRBJ2-2, with TRBD2 matching over 8 bases. Germline V gene lookup returns CDR1 SGHTA and CDR2 FQGNSA. The CDR3 sequence is 16 residues long. Trimming at V came to 8 bases and at J to 1 base, leaving 9 bases not matched to a gene. CDR3 region: CASEVLAGWNTGELFF. The CDR3 DNA reads as TGTGCCAGCGAGGTTCTAGCGGGTTGGAACACCGGGGAGCTGTTTTTT.

This sequence joins TRBV5-1 and TRBJ2-7; 8 bases are shared with TRBD2. Germline values: CDR1 SGHRS, CDR2 YFSETQ. This CDR3 comprises 18 residues. As DNA, the CDR3 is TGCGCGAAGGGGTTACCGGGACTAGTCTGTCCAAGCTCCTACGAGCAGTACTTC. Encoded protein: CAKGLPGLVCPSSYEQYF.

This clone has just a few counts. The rearrangement uses TRBV24-1 and TRBJ2-1, with 7 bases matching TRBD1. This CDR3 is 16 amino acids long. CDR1 and CDR2 from the germline V gene are KGHDR and SFDVKD. The V segment lost 3 bases and the J segment 1 base; nucleotides outside the gene matches: 5. CDR3 bases: TGTGCCACCAGTGATGGGGACAGTAAGTCCTACAATGAGCAGTTCTTC. Translating it yields CATSDGDSKSYNEQFF.

The V call is TRBV20-1, the J call TRBJ1-2; 11 nucleotides align to TRBD1. V dropped 3 bases and J dropped 4; count of bases not matched to a gene: 4. The CDR3 runs to 14 residues. Looked up from germline, CDR1 is DFQATT and CDR2 is SNEGSKA (reference sequence). In DNA form, the CDR3 reads TGCAGTGCTAGTAGGACAGGGGGCTTCTATGGCTACACCTTC. Protein product: CSASRTGGFYGYTF.

The chain is built from TRBV7-2 and TRBJ1-6; D is possibly TRBD1 (5 bases). The germline gives CDR1 SGHTA, CDR2 FQGNSA. The CDR3 covers 13 residues. The ends were cut back, 5 bases at V and 8 bases at J, with 10 bases in the middle. In DNA form, the CDR3 reads TGTGCCAGCAGCGCAACAGGTGATTCACCCCTCCACTTT. This translates into CASSATGDSPLHF.

The chain couples TRBV6-2 or TRBV6-3 to TRBJ2-6, with a possible D match to TRBD1 (6 bases). V dropped 5 bases and J dropped 6 bases, with 17 bases sitting between them. Germline CDR1 reads MNHEY; CDR2 reads SVGEGT. CDR3 length: 16 amino acids. CDR3 amino acids: CASSHTEGVVANVLTF. The CDR3 region has the DNA TGTGCCAGCAGTCATACTGAGGGGGTAGTGGCCAACGTCCTGACTTTC.

This chain uses TRBV7-2 with TRBJ2-7; no reliable D call. The CDR3 contains 14 residues. V was pared by 6 bases and J by 6 bases, with 18 bases between. Germline V gene lookup returns CDR1 SGHTA and CDR2 FQGNSA. CDR3 protein: CASRAGSPIGEQYF. CDR3 sequence (DNA): TGTGCCAGCAGGGCCGGGTCCCCCATTGGCGAGCAGTACTTC. The whole variable domain, remainder taken from reference TRBV7-2 and TRBJ2-7, is GAGVSQSPSNKVTEKGKDVELRCDPISGHTALYWYRQSLGQGLEFLIYFQGNSAPDKSGLPSDRFSAERTGGSVSTLTIQRTQQEDSAVYLCASRAGSPIGEQYFGPGTRLTVT.

The rearrangement joins TRBV28 to TRBJ1-2, with D unclear. Trimming took 4 bases from V and 8 from J, leaving 11 bases between them. The CDR3 is 12 residues long. Germline V gives CDR1 MDHEN, CDR2 SYDVKM. DNA of the CDR3: TGTGCCAGCAGTTCGCAAGCGGGCGGCTACACCTTC. This sequence encodes CASSSQAGGYTF.

This clone was seen once. The chain carries TRBV3-1 (or the pseudogene TRBV3-2) and TRBJ2-7; TRBD1 agrees at 8 bases. The length of the CDR3 is 16 residues. J was trimmed by 3 bases and V by 3 bases; bases with no gene match: 10. In germline, CDR1 is LGHDT, CDR2 YNNKEL (reference sequence). The CDR3 protein is CASSHYRDRTFYEQYF. The CDR3 DNA is TGTGCCAGCAGCCATTACCGGGACAGGACATTCTACGAGCAGTACTTC.

The J gene is TRBJ2-1, the V gene TRBV7-3; D is possibly TRBD1 (5 bases). The CDR3 has 14 amino acids. Looked up from germline, CDR1 is SGHTA and CDR2 is FQGTGA. V lost 5 bases to trimming and J lost 4 bases, with 12 bases between them. The CDR3 sequence: CASSPLAGYNEQFF. The CDR3 DNA reads as TGTGCCAGCAGCCCTCTCGCAGGGTACAATGAGCAGTTCTTC.

The J gene is TRBJ2-3, the V gene TRBV11-3; 11 positions agree with TRBD2. The CDR3 contains 15 residues. Germline V lookup: CDR1 SGHNT, CDR2 YENEEA. Unmatched junction bases numbered 5, after V lost 5 bases and J lost 4 bases. For the CDR3, the DNA is TGTGCCAGCAGCCTCATAGCGGGAGGGGCAGATACGCAGTATTTT. It translates to CASSLIAGGADTQYF.